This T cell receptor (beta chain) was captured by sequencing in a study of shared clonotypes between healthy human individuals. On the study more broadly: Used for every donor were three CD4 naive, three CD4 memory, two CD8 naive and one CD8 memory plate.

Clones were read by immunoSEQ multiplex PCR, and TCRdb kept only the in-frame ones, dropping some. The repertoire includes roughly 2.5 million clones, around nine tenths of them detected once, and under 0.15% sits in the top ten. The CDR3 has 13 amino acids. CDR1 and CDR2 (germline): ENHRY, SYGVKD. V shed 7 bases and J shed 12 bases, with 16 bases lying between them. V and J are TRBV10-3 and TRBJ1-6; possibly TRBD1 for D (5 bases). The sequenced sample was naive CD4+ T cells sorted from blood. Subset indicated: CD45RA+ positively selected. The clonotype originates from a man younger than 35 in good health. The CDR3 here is CAITDTRGEPLHF. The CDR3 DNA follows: TGTGCCATCACCGATACAAGGGGAGAACCCCTCCACTTT.